The clone carrying this TCR beta chain was recorded a few times. The entry originates in a study of early T cells in non-severe SARS-CoV-2 infection. In the library, individual cDNA molecules carried attached unique molecular identifiers. Using its own MiXCR run on the 5' RACE reads, TCRdb lists one record per CDR3 protein. The sample has some 48,000 distinct CDR3 sequences; 6% to 8% are singletons. The material sequenced was whole blood. The receptor was isolated from an adult who was a healthcare worker with PCR-confirmed SARS-CoV-2 infection or an uninfected control (not recorded which).

The chain's CDR3 is CASGLPRGIGGNEQFF. The CDR3 DNA reads TGTGCCAGCGGATTACCTCGGGGGATAGGTGGCAATGAGCAGTTCTTC. V is TRBV27 and J is TRBJ2-1; tentative D call: TRBD2 (6 bases). The CDR3 consists of 16 residues. Deletions cut 8 bases from V and 6 bases from J, with 23 bases between. Germline V gene sequence: CDR1 MNHEY, CDR2 SMNVEV (reference sequence).